This paragraph covers one T cell receptor (beta chain) sequence. As yet, its antigen is unknown. The study ran its PCR with 60 Vbeta and 13 Jbeta primers. Measured with immunoSEQ multiplex PCR; TCRdb has only the in-frame clones, and not every one. Of 50,000 to 70,000 clones in the sample, 77% are singletons; the top ten hold approximately 2.4%. These data belong to a study of cytomegalovirus exposure and HLA in healthy donors. Donors showed nominal health when sampled, although they likely had unrecorded immune exposures. Study-level findings and limits: Across donors, sequencing depth was assumed by presence/absence analyses to be roughly uniform. Later genetic work tied a missense DCLRE1C variant to beta-chain V and J trimming.

Sequencing input: PBMCs. The TCR was taken from a female donor in good health and CMV-seronegative.

CDR3: CASSSPVRGRNEKLFF. The CDR3 region has the DNA TGTGCCAGCAGTTCCCCCGTACGTGGGAGGAATGAAAAACTGTTTTTT. This chain connects TRBV28 to TRBJ1-4; no definite D call. The length of the CDR3 is 16 residues. Germline lookup yields CDR1 MDHEN and CDR2 SYDVKM. Trimming cost V 4 bases and J 5 bases, with 17 bases left between them.